Sequencing of this T cell receptor beta chain was carried out in a study of early T cells in non-severe SARS-CoV-2 infection. There are a few counts of this clonotype. Germline V gene data show CDR1 as SGHTS and CDR2 as YDEGEE. The J segment lost 10 bases and the V segment lost 4 bases, leaving 12 bases of the junction unmatched. The CDR3 totals 15 residues. MiXCR was run by TCRdb on the 5' RACE reads, yielding one entry per CDR3 protein. Of about 34,000 distinct CDR3 sequences in the sample, roughly 6% are singletons; the top ten hold 7.6%. This receptor was identified in an adult who was a healthcare worker with PCR-confirmed SARS-CoV-2 infection or an uninfected control (not recorded which). The gene calls are TRBV5-8 and TRBJ2-2; 8 bases map to TRBD1. What was sequenced was whole blood. As DNA, the CDR3 is TGTGCCAGCAGCCGCGGGACAGGCTCGTCGGCGGAGCTGTTTTTT. Translating it yields CASSRGTGSSAELFF.